This T cell receptor beta chain is from a study of cytomegalovirus exposure and HLA in healthy donors. The study's findings and limits: HLA alleles were associated with 17,000 or so TCR beta sequences in a later analysis at 0.05 false discovery rate. It was 150 or so TCR beta chains that were listed as cytomegalovirus-associated.

60 Vbeta and 13 Jbeta primers were used in PCR. Authors' methods: A follow-up analysis tallied around 80 million unique TCR beta chains, roughly 11 million shared. Here immunoSEQ multiplex PCR was the method, and the copy in TCRdb shows in-frame clones only, minus some. That table is the source of V, J and clone size, and D and trimming were worked out from the DNA. The sample holds 150,000 to 200,000 clones; approximately 82% are singletons and the top ten take about 7.7%. A remark on this clone: Its antigen is not known.

Germline V CDR1 and CDR2: SQVTM, ANQGSEA. The CDR3 loop spans 14 amino acids. V shed 8 bases and J 3 bases; nucleotides not matched to a gene: 9. Sequenced: PBMCs. The chain links TRBV29-1 to TRBJ2-3, with 9 nucleotides matching TRBD2. The sequence came from a woman aged 40 to 49 in good health and CMV-seropositive. Here the CDR3 reads CSLSRTSATDTQYF. The CDR3 DNA reads as TGCAGCCTTTCCCGGACTAGCGCGACAGATACGCAGTATTTT.